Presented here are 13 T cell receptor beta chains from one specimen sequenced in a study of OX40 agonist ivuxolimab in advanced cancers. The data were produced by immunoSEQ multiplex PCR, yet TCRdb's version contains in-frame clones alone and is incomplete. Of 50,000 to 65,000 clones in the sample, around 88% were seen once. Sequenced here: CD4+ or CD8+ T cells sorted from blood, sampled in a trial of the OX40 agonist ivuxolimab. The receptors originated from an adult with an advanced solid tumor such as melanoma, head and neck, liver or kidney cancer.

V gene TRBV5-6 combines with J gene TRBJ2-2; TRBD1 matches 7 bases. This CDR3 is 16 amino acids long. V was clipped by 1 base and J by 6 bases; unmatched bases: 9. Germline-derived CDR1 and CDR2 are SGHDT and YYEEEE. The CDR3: CASSLFDRGGAGELFF. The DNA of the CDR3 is TGTGCCAGCAGCTTGTTTGACCGAGGGGGCGCCGGGGAGCTGTTTTTT.

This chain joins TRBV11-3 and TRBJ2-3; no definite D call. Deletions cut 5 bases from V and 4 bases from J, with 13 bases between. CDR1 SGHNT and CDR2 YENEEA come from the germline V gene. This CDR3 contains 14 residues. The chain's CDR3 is CASSTGTVSDTQYF. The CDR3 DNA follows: TGTGCCAGCAGCACGGGCACTGTCTCAGATACGCAGTATTTT.

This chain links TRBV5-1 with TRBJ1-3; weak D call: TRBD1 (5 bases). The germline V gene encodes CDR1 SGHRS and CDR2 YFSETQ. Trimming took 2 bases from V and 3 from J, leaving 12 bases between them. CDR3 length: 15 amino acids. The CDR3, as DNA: TGCGCCAGCAGCTTCGGGACTAGTGGTGGAAACACCATATATTTT. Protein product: CASSFGTSGGNTIYF.

CDR3 residues: CASSSDRVTEAFF. The CDR3 DNA reads TGTGCCAGCAGCTCGGACAGGGTCACTGAAGCTTTCTTT. The chain uses TRBV5-4 and TRBJ1-1; 8 bases align to TRBD1. The CDR3 extends over 13 amino acids. Germline loops: CDR1 SGHNT, CDR2 YYREEE (reference sequence). V trimming: 3 bases; J trimming: 4 bases; junction bases outside the gene matches: 2.

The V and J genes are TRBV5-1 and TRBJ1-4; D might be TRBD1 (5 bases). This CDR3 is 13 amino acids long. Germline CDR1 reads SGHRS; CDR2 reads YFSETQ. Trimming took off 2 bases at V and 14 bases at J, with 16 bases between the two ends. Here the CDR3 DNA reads TGCGCCAGCAGCTTAGCAGGGATCCCCCCGCTGTTTTTT. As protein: CASSLAGIPPLFF.

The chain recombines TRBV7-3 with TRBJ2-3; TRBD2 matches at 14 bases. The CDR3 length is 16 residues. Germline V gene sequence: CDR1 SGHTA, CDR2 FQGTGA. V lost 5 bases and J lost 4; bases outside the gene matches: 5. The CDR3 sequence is CASSTGLAGGSDTQYF. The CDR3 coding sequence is TGTGCCAGCAGCACAGGACTAGCGGGAGGTTCAGATACGCAGTATTTT.

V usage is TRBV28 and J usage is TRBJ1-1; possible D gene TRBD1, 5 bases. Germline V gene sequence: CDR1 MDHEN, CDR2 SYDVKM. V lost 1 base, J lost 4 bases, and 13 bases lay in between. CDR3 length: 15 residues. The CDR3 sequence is CASSLYGPGGTEAFF. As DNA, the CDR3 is TGTGCCAGCAGTTTATATGGGCCCGGGGGCACTGAAGCTTTCTTT.

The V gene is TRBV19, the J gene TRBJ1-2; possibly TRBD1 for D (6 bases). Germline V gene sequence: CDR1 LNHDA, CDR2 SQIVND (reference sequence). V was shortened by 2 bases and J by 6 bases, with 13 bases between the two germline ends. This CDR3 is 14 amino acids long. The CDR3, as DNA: TGTGCCAGTAGTATATTGGACAGTTGGGATGGCTACACCTTC. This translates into CASSILDSWDGYTF.

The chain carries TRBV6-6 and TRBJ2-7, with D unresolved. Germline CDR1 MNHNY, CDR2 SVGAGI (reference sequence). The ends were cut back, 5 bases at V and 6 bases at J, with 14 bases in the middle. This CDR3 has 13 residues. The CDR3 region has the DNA TGTGCCAGCAGTCACGACCACCTCTCCGAGCAGTACTTC. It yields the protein CASSHDHLSEQYF.

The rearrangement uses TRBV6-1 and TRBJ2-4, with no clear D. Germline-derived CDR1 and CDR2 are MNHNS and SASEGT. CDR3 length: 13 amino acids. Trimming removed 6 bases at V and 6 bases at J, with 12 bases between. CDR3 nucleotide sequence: TGTGCCAGCAGGACGGGCCAGCTAAACATTCAGTACTTC. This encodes CASRTGQLNIQYF.

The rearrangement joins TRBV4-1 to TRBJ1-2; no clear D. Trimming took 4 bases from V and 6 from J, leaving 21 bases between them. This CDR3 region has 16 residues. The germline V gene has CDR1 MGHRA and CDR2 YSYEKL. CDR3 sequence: CASSLTLRFRLDGYTF. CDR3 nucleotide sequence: TGCGCCAGCAGCCTGACCCTTCGTTTCCGGCTCGATGGCTACACCTTC.

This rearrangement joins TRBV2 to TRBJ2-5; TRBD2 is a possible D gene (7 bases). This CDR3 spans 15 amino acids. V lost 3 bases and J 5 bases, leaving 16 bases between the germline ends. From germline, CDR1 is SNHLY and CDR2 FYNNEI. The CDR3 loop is CASSDRGGVWETQYF. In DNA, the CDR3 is TGTGCCAGCAGTGACCGAGGGGGGGTATGGGAGACCCAGTACTTC.

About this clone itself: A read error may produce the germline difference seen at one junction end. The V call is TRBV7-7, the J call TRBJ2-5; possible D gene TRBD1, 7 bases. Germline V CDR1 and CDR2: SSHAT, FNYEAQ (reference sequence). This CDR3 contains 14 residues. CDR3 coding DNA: TGTGCTAGCAGCAGGGGGGACAGTGGGGAGACCCAGTACTTC. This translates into CASSRGDSGETQYF.